Shown below are 26 T cell receptor beta chains from a single sample sequenced in a study of CXCR3-negative and CXCR3-positive naive CD8 T cells. Whole-study results and caveats: Relative to CXCR3-negative naive cells, CXCR3-positive naive cells had more hydrophobic TRB CDR3s.

5' RACE with UMI labels generated the TRB cDNA libraries. TCRdb reanalyzed the 5' RACE reads and collapses them to one entry per CDR3 protein, without DNA. The sample totals tens of thousands of distinct CDR3 sequences. Their specific antigens are unknown. Sample: naive CXCR3+ CD8+ T cells from blood. Described subset: CD45RO-CCR7+CD27+CD95- naive CD8+ T cells expressing CXCR3 (TNR3+). All receptors derive from a human donor in good health. Some clones in this sample may be carry-over from other donors' samples.

This chain uses TRBV14 with TRBJ2-5; TCRdb outputs TRBD2, but without DNA this stays unchecked. Per the germline V gene, CDR1 is SGHDN and CDR2 is FVKESK. The CDR3 has 14 amino acids. CDR3: CASSQRLAGETQYF.

J is TRBJ2-1 and V is TRBV7-2; TCRdb indicates TRBD2, and absent DNA this call remains unverified. Germline CDR1 reads SGHTA; CDR2 reads FQGNSA. The CDR3 consists of 14 residues. The CDR3 loop is CASSILAGVHEQFF. Full variable domain (remainder filled in from reference TRBV7-2 and TRBJ2-1): GAGVSQSPSNKVTEKGKDVELRCDPISGHTALYWYRQSLGQGLEFLIYFQGNSAPDKSGLPSDRFSAERTGGSVSTLTIQRTQQEDSAVYLCASSILAGVHEQFFGPGTRLTVL.

The chain employs TRBV29-1 and TRBJ1-1. This CDR3 is built from 12 residues. Germline CDR1 reads SQVTM; CDR2 reads ANQGSEA. The CDR3 protein is CSVPLGLGEAFF.

The chain has TRBV7-8 and TRBJ2-5; the D call from TCRdb, TRBD1, cannot be confirmed without DNA. CDR3 length equals 13 residues. Germline V gene lookup returns CDR1 SGHVS and CDR2 FQNEAQ. The CDR3 here is CASRSDRVGTQYF.

The chain links TRBV6-5 to TRBJ1-3. The V gene's germline CDR1 is MNHEY and CDR2 SVGAGI. CDR3 size: 13 residues. The CDR3 sequence: CASSYGRGNTIYF.

The chain carries TRBV6-2 or TRBV6-3 and TRBJ2-4. Per germline, CDR1 MNHEY and CDR2 SVGEGT. CDR3 length equals 15 residues. The CDR3 is CASSYSQSAKNIQYF.

The gene calls are TRBV7-9 and TRBJ2-7; the D call from TCRdb, TRBD1, cannot be confirmed without DNA. The CDR3 length is 14 residues. In germline, CDR1 is SEHNR, CDR2 FQNEAQ (reference sequence). The CDR3 protein is CASSSSTGSYEQYF.

J is TRBJ2-3 and V is TRBV5-1. The CDR3 covers 13 residues. The germline V gene encodes CDR1 SGHRS and CDR2 YFSETQ. This chain's CDR3 is CASSVDSSDTQYF.

The chain joins TRBV29-1 to TRBJ2-5; TCRdb calls TRBD1, which cannot be checked without DNA. Germline V CDR1 and CDR2: SQVTM, ANQGSEA. The CDR3 length is 12 residues. CDR3 protein: CSVGQVQETQYF.

The CDR3 sequence: CASSPGQDSYTGELFF. The chain employs TRBV14 and TRBJ2-2; TCRdb selects TRBD1, and the lack of DNA leaves this call unchecked. The CDR3 extends over 16 amino acids. Per the germline V gene, CDR1 is SGHDN and CDR2 is FVKESK.

The rearrangement uses TRBV4-3 and TRBJ2-4. The germline V gene encodes CDR1 LGHNA and CDR2 YSLEER. CDR3 length: 16 residues. This CDR3 reads CASSQNHVPAKNIQYF.

V is TRBV7-9 and J is TRBJ2-5; TCRdb's D gene call, TRBD2, goes unchecked for lack of DNA. CDR3 length: 16 amino acids. Germline assignment: CDR1 SEHNR and CDR2 FQNEAQ (reference sequence). Here the CDR3 reads CASSLVSGGPQETQYF. The full variable domain, with the rest looked up from reference TRBV7-9 and TRBJ2-5, is DTGVSQNPRHKITKRGQNVTFRCDPISEHNRLYWYRQTLGQGPEFLTYFQNEAQLEKSRLLSDRFSAERPKGSFSTLEIQRTEQGDSAMYLCASSLVSGGPQETQYFGPGTRLLVL.

The chain has TRBV12-3 or TRBV12-4 and TRBJ2-1; the D call from TCRdb, TRBD1, cannot be confirmed without DNA. The CDR3 is 21 residues long. CDR3 region: CASSQAPGLGGGFGSYNEQFF.

The chain joins TRBV4-3 to TRBJ1-1. The CDR3 is 17 amino acids. CDR1 is LGHNA, CDR2 YSLEER, per germline. CDR3 sequence reads: CASSQERGPSLSTEAFF.

The chain uses TRBV5-1 and TRBJ2-5; TCRdb picks TRBD1, but there is no DNA to check that call. The CDR3 extends over 17 amino acids. The germline gives CDR1 SGHRS, CDR2 YFSETQ. CDR3 region: CASSLAGGAEVQETQYF.

The CDR3: CASSAPGLYNEQFF. The chain links TRBV19 to TRBJ2-1; TCRdb's D gene call, TRBD1, goes unchecked for lack of DNA. The germline V gene encodes CDR1 LNHDA and CDR2 SQIVND (reference sequence). The CDR3 totals 14 residues.

The chain uses TRBV11-2 and TRBJ2-5; TCRdb's D gene call, TRBD2, goes unchecked for lack of DNA. CDR1 and CDR2 from the germline V gene are SGHAT and FQNNGV. The CDR3 runs to 16 residues. The CDR3 sequence is CASSTGTSGGKETQYF. The whole variable domain, remainder taken from reference TRBV11-2 and TRBJ2-5, is EAGVAQSPRYKIIEKRQSVAFWCNPISGHATLYWYQQILGQGPKLLIQFQNNGVVDDSQLPKDRFSAERLKGVDSTLKIQPAKLEDSAVYLCASSTGTSGGKETQYFGPGTRLLVL.

The rearrangement joins TRBV15 to TRBJ1-2; as DNA is missing, the TRBD1 call by TCRdb cannot be tested. Germline CDR1 and CDR2: LNHNV and YYDKDF (reference sequence). There are 12 residues in the CDR3. CDR3 protein: CATNMDSYGYTF. The full variable domain, in which reference TRBV15 and TRBJ1-2 provide the parts outside the CDR3, is DAMVIQNPRYQVTQFGKPVTLSCSQTLNHNVMYWYQQKSSQAPKLLFHYYDKDFNNEADTPDNFQSRRPNTSFCFLDIRSPGLGDTAMYLCATNMDSYGYTFGSGTRLTVV.

The chain is built from TRBV2 and TRBJ1-6; checking the TCRdb D call of TRBD1 is not possible without DNA. The CDR3 is 14 amino acids. CDR1 is SNHLY and CDR2 is FYNNEI in the germline V gene. The CDR3 is CASSGDRNNSPLHF.

CDR3: CASSQDFGTRSLEQFF. This rearrangement joins TRBV4-2 to TRBJ2-1; TCRdb designates TRBD2, a call that cannot be tested without DNA. Germline-derived CDR1 and CDR2 are LGHNA and YNFKEQ. There are 16 residues in the CDR3.

CDR3: CASSFAGGYGYTF. The chain employs TRBV28 and TRBJ1-2; TCRdb's D call, TRBD1, is unchecked because there is no DNA. The CDR3 extends over 13 amino acids. Germline V gene data show CDR1 as MDHEN and CDR2 as SYDVKM.

The chain uses TRBV10-1 and TRBJ1-1. CDR1 is WNHNN and CDR2 is SYGVQD in the germline V gene (reference sequence). This CDR3 is 17 amino acids long. The CDR3 loop reads CASSIVSQEKRRTEAFF.

The V call is TRBV27, the J call TRBJ2-1. The CDR3 is 14 amino acids. The germline gives CDR1 MNHEY, CDR2 SMNVEV (reference sequence). Here the CDR3 reads CASSLGATYNEQFF.

The chain links TRBV30 to TRBJ2-7. The germline CDR1 and CDR2 sequences are GTSNPN and SVGIG (reference sequence). The length of the CDR3 is 14 residues. The CDR3 sequence is CAWSVLGVVYEQYF.

The V and J genes are TRBV29-1 and TRBJ1-1; the D call of TRBD1 rests on TCRdb alone, since no DNA is present to check it. This CDR3 region has 14 residues. Germline CDR1 is SQVTM and CDR2 is ANQGSEA. The CDR3 sequence is CSVMTGLMNTEAFF.

The rearrangement uses TRBV7-9 and TRBJ2-6. CDR3 length: 13 residues. Per the germline V gene, CDR1 is SEHNR and CDR2 is FQNEAQ (reference sequence). The CDR3 sequence: CASIGSGANVLTF.